This T cell receptor beta chain was captured by sequencing in a study of CD8 T cells in ankylosing spondylitis. TCR beta libraries were made by quantitative 5'-RACE with molecular barcodes. TCRdb re-called the 5' RACE reads with MiXCR, one entry per CDR3 protein. The sample yields 300,000 to 400,000 distinct CDR3 sequences, more than 20% seen once. In regard to this clonotype: Its antigen is currently unknown.

Looked up from germline, CDR1 is MDHEN and CDR2 is SYDVKM. The CDR3 totals 15 residues. The J segment lost 5 bases and the V segment lost 11 bases, leaving 15 bases of the junction unmatched. General study results and limits: In reactive arthritis synovial fluid and blood, some motif variants had been reported before. Disease-linked clones were reportedly significantly enriched in matched ankylosing spondylitis synovial fluid. Disease-linked clones were CD8+ and relatively rare in peripheral blood.

The gene calls are TRBV28 and TRBJ2-3; 8 nucleotides match TRBD2. This TCR was recovered from a male donor with ankylosing spondylitis or in good health (not recorded which). Source material: blood, either unsorted or a sorted T cell fraction (not recorded which). The CDR3 here is CASSERNSGEDTQYF. The DNA of the CDR3 is TGTGCCTCATCAGAGAGGAATAGCGGGGAAGATACGCAGTATTTT.